Following are 25 T cell receptor beta chains from one sample sequenced in a study of response to subunit inactivated influenza vaccine. TCRdb reanalysed the RT-PCR reads using MiXCR and keeps one entry per CDR3 protein. The table has about 780,000 distinct CDR3 sequences, around 18% seen once. The sequencing used PBMCs from blood, collected roughly 5 days after vaccination. The receptors originated from a man aged 50 to 60 who received an inactivated influenza vaccine.

The table lists this clonotype with a few counts. The CDR3 DNA sequence: TGCAGCGTTGCCGACAGCCACTCTGGAAACACCATATATTTT. Encoded protein: CSVADSHSGNTIYF. The rearrangement uses TRBV29-1 and TRBJ1-3, with D possibly matching TRBD1 (5 bases). The CDR3 runs to 14 residues. Germline V gene sequence: CDR1 SQVTM, CDR2 ANQGSEA. V was shortened by 4 bases and J by 0 bases, with 10 bases between the two germline ends.

This chain connects TRBV7-9 to TRBJ2-1; no clear D gene. Germline CDR1 is SEHNR and CDR2 is FQNEAQ (reference sequence). With 2 bases removed from V and 8 bases from J, the gap between germline ends came to 16 bases. This CDR3 has 15 amino acids. DNA for the CDR3: TGTGCCAGCAGCTTATCCTACAAATTGCCCGATGAGCAGTTCTTC. This codes for CASSLSYKLPDEQFF. The whole variable domain, filled in from reference TRBV7-9 and TRBJ2-1, reads DTGVSQNPRHKITKRGQNVTFRCDPISEHNRLYWYRQTLGQGPEFLTYFQNEAQLEKSRLLSDRFSAERPKGSFSTLEIQRTEQGDSAMYLCASSLSYKLPDEQFFGPGTRLTVL.

This clonotype was seen just once. This CDR3 reads CASSHPGSSSYEQYF. The CDR3 region has the DNA TGCGCCAGCAGCCACCCGGGTTCGTCCTCCTACGAGCAGTACTTC. The chain links TRBV4-1 to TRBJ2-7; D not resolved. Germline CDR1 is MGHRA and CDR2 is YSYEKL. V was shortened by 3 bases and J by 0 bases, with 12 bases between the two germline ends. There are 15 residues in the CDR3.

The chain carries TRBV5-1 and TRBJ1-1, with D perhaps TRBD1 (5 bases). This CDR3 is 15 amino acids long. The V end was cut by 5 bases, the J end by 2 bases, with 16 bases between. Germline V gene sequence: CDR1 SGHRS, CDR2 YFSETQ. This CDR3 reads CASSPGGGHNTEAFF. CDR3 DNA sequence: TGCGCCAGCAGTCCCGGGGGAGGGCATAACACTGAAGCTTTCTTT.

This clonotype showed up just a few times. V gene TRBV10-2 combines with J gene TRBJ2-7; D gene unclear. The CDR3 has 12 amino acids. Germline V CDR1 and CDR2: WSHSY, SAAADI. V was clipped by 4 bases and J by 2 bases, with 6 bases between them. CDR3 residues: CASSVVTYEQYF. Written as DNA, the CDR3 is TGCGCCAGCAGTGTGGTCACCTACGAGCAGTACTTC.

DNA for the CDR3: TGCAGTGCTGATAAGGGGGCTGCGAACACTGAAGCTTTCTTT. This encodes CSADKGAANTEAFF. The chain couples TRBV20-1 to TRBJ1-1; 7 nucleotides agree with TRBD1. CDR3 length: 14 amino acids. V was clipped by 5 bases and J by 1 base; unmatched bases: 7. Germline-derived CDR1 and CDR2 are DFQATT and SNEGSKA (reference sequence).

This clonotype was picked up a small number of times. The chain has TRBV12-3 or TRBV12-4 and TRBJ1-3; D gene unclear. The V and J ends lost 6 bases and 4 bases respectively, with 19 bases between them. This CDR3 contains 16 residues. In DNA, the CDR3 is TGTGCCAGCAGAGTAGGAGGGTTAGTGGGAGGAAACACCATATATTTT. Amino acids: CASRVGGLVGGNTIYF.

The V gene is TRBV6-2 or TRBV6-3, the J gene TRBJ1-1; D is uncertain. V was trimmed by 0 bases and J by 1 base, leaving 9 bases between them. The germline gives CDR1 MNHEY, CDR2 SVGEGT. This CDR3 is built from 15 residues. The CDR3 spells CASSYSTRTNTEAFF. The CDR3 DNA is TGTGCCAGCAGTTACTCGACCCGGACGAACACTGAAGCTTTCTTT.

The V and J genes are TRBV20-1 and TRBJ2-1; 8 nucleotides agree with TRBD2. This CDR3 contains 16 residues. Germline assignment: CDR1 DFQATT and CDR2 SNEGSKA (reference sequence). V was pared by 0 bases and J by 6 bases, with 10 bases of the junction left unmatched. The CDR3 reads CSARELSGGDCNEQFF. DNA of the CDR3: TGCAGTGCTAGAGAACTAAGCGGGGGAGACTGCAATGAGCAGTTCTTC.

V usage is TRBV20-1 and J usage is TRBJ2-7, with TRBD1 matching over 10 bases. This CDR3 comprises 14 residues. Germline values: CDR1 DFQATT, CDR2 SNEGSKA (reference sequence). Unmatched junction bases numbered 7, after V lost 3 bases and J lost 5 bases. The CDR3 DNA reads as TGCAGTGCTAGTACCGGGACAGGGGTTAACGAGCAGTACTTC. Encoded protein: CSASTGTGVNEQYF.

This chain joins TRBV24-1 and TRBJ2-1; tentatively, D is TRBD2 (6 bases). Looked up from germline, CDR1 is KGHDR and CDR2 is SFDVKD. The CDR3 length is 16 residues. V was shortened by 5 bases and J by 3 bases, with 16 bases between the two germline ends. The CDR3 bases are TGTGCCACCAGTGCGTGGGCGGGAAAGGGCTACAATGAGCAGTTCTTC. The encoded protein is CATSAWAGKGYNEQFF.

In its sample, this clonotype was seen a few times. The chain links TRBV7-2 to TRBJ2-7; D gene uncertain. This CDR3 contains 13 residues. Germline V lookup: CDR1 SGHTA, CDR2 FQGNSA. The germline V and J ends were trimmed by 5 bases and 1 base, with 9 bases remaining between them. The CDR3 reads CASSILGSYEQYF. For the CDR3, the DNA is TGTGCCAGCAGCATCTTGGGGTCCTACGAGCAGTACTTC.

The rearrangement joins TRBV27 to TRBJ2-3; 8 bases are a match to TRBD1. J gave up 8 bases and V 6 bases, and 10 bases lay outside the gene matches. CDR1 and CDR2 from the germline V gene are MNHEY and SMNVEV (reference sequence). The CDR3 has 14 residues. The chain's CDR3 is CASSFPDRGATQYF. DNA for the CDR3: TGTGCCAGCAGCTTCCCTGACAGGGGCGCTACGCAGTATTTT.

This clonotype was counted only a few times. The chain has TRBV4-1 and TRBJ2-7; 7 nucleotides line up with TRBD1. The CDR3 is made up of 14 amino acids. Germline assignment: CDR1 MGHRA and CDR2 YSYEKL. After removal of 3 bases from V and 6 bases from J, the junction contained 8 bases not matched to a gene. Written as DNA, the CDR3 is TGCGCCAGCAGCCAGGGGTCGACAGGGATCGAGCAGTACTTC. Amino acid sequence: CASSQGSTGIEQYF.

This clonotype was found a few times. The rearrangement joins TRBV20-1 to TRBJ1-5; possibly TRBD1 for D (6 bases). V gave up 3 bases and J gave up 7 bases, with 19 bases separating them. This CDR3 is built from 15 residues. CDR1 DFQATT and CDR2 SNEGSKA come from the germline V gene (reference sequence). Written as DNA, the CDR3 is TGCAGTGCTAGCGAGCGGGGGCGCATAACGCAGCCCCAGCATTTT. Translation: CSASERGRITQPQHF.

This clonotype has a count of ten or more. The rearrangement uses TRBV29-1 and TRBJ2-7; the D is unclear. Germline CDR1 and CDR2: SQVTM and ANQGSEA. The CDR3 is 11 amino acids. Trimming pared 4 bases from V and 1 base from J, leaving 5 bases between. This chain's CDR3 is CSVGTSYEQYF. CDR3 in DNA: TGCAGCGTTGGAACTTCCTACGAGCAGTACTTC.

The chain combines TRBV4-3 with TRBJ1-1; no clear D. Germline lookup yields CDR1 LGHNA and CDR2 YSLEER. The length of the CDR3 is 15 residues. Trimming removed 0 bases from V and 0 bases from J, with 8 bases in between. CDR3 sequence reads: CASSQDQLMNTEAFF. The CDR3 DNA reads TGCGCCAGCAGCCAAGATCAGCTTATGAACACTGAAGCTTTCTTT.

CDR3 bases: TGCGCCAGCAGCTTGGAGACTAGCGGGGGTAATGAGCAGTTCTTC. Its translation is CASSLETSGGNEQFF. The V gene is TRBV5-1, the J gene TRBJ2-1; 12 nucleotides line up with TRBD2. J gave up 7 bases and V 0 bases, and 2 bases lay outside the gene matches. CDR1 is SGHRS and CDR2 is YFSETQ in the germline V gene. The CDR3 is made up of 15 amino acids.

The chain employs TRBV20-1 and TRBJ1-3, with a weak D call TRBD1 (5 bases). CDR1 DFQATT and CDR2 SNEGSKA come from the germline V gene (reference sequence). Trimming cost V 0 bases and J 0 bases, with 6 bases left between them. CDR3 length: 14 amino acids. This CDR3 is CSARDGGSGNTIYF. The CDR3 DNA follows: TGCAGTGCTAGAGATGGGGGCTCTGGAAACACCATATATTTT.

This clonotype was seen ten or more times. The chain has TRBV6-5 and TRBJ1-6; 7 bases line up with TRBD1. Germline V gene sequence: CDR1 MNHEY, CDR2 SVGAGI. The trim removed 2 bases at V and 10 bases at J, leaving 5 bases unmatched. The CDR3 sequence is 14 residues long. CDR3 nucleotides: TGTGCCAGCAGTTACATGACAGGGAGGTCACCCCTCCACTTT. Protein product: CASSYMTGRSPLHF.

This clonotype was seen a handful of times. The genes are TRBV20-1 and TRBJ2-2; TRBD2 matches 7 bases. The CDR3 is made up of 15 amino acids. CDR1 is DFQATT and CDR2 is SNEGSKA in the germline V gene (reference sequence). The junction had 11 bases not matched to a gene; V was cut back by 6 bases and J by 4 bases. Written as DNA, the CDR3 is TGCAGTGCCCGTAACGCGGGGGTCGGCACCGGGGAGCTGTTTTTT. As protein: CSARNAGVGTGELFF.

V usage is TRBV6-5 and J usage is TRBJ1-2; the match to TRBD1 covers 7 bases. With V trimmed by 4 bases and J by 4 bases, 9 bases remained unmatched. Germline V gene data show CDR1 as MNHEY and CDR2 as SVGAGI. The CDR3 has 15 amino acids. CDR3 in amino acids: CASSSQTGTVYGYTF. The CDR3 DNA reads as TGTGCCAGCAGTTCCCAGACAGGGACGGTCTATGGCTACACCTTC.

This clonotype was counted between two and nine times. V is TRBV12-3 or TRBV12-4 and J is TRBJ2-1; D is perhaps TRBD2 (6 bases). V was trimmed by 6 bases and J by 10 bases, leaving 25 bases between them. This CDR3 has 16 residues. CDR3 DNA sequence: TGTGCCAGCAGGCCCAATCCTGTCGGGGGACGGCCAGAGCAGTTCTTC. This translates into CASRPNPVGGRPEQFF.

This clonotype was detected a few times. The chain employs TRBV6-2 or TRBV6-3 and TRBJ2-1, with D possibly being TRBD2 (6 bases). From germline, CDR1 is MNHEY and CDR2 SVGEGT. V lost 8 bases to trimming and J lost 7 bases, with 18 bases between them. The CDR3 totals 14 residues. CDR3 coding DNA: TGTGCCAGCTCAGTGGCGGGATCGTGGAATGAGCAGTTCTTC. Protein sequence: CASSVAGSWNEQFF.

This clonotype was seen more than once but under ten times. The CDR3, as DNA: TGTGCCAGCAGCTGGGACAGTGAAAAACTGTTTTTT. Its protein is CASSWDSEKLFF. This chain joins TRBV7-2 and TRBJ1-4, with TRBD1 identical over 7 bases. V lost 4 bases, J lost 7 bases, and 0 bases stayed unmatched. CDR1 SGHTA and CDR2 FQGNSA come from the germline V gene. This CDR3 is built from 12 residues.